The 16 T cell receptor beta chains listed next were all sequenced from one sample in a study of T cells expressing NK-cell markers. Following a re-call of the 5' RACE reads, TCRdb has one entry per CDR3 protein and lacks DNA. The sample has roughly 110,000 distinct CDR3 sequences. Sequencing was done on a sample of blood T cells: a sorted CD56 or NKG2C T cell subset, CD4+ or CD8+ T cells, or bulk PBMC T cells (not recorded which). These receptors all come from a woman between 18 and 69 years old in good health.

The chain carries TRBV12-3 or TRBV12-4 and TRBJ2-6. The CDR3 runs 15 residues. The CDR3 is CASSLWDSGANVLTF.

The chain employs TRBV7-9 and TRBJ2-7; TCRdb lists TRBD2, though no DNA is available to test this call. From germline, CDR1 is SEHNR and CDR2 FQNEAQ (reference sequence). The length of the CDR3 is 11 residues. Here the CDR3 reads CASSLSPEQYF. The variable domain in full, completed from reference TRBV7-9 and TRBJ2-7, reads DTGVSQNPRHKITKRGQNVTFRCDPISEHNRLYWYRQTLGQGPEFLTYFQNEAQLEKSRLLSDRFSAERPKGSFSTLEIQRTEQGDSAMYLCASSLSPEQYFGPGTRLTVT.

The chain has TRBV7-2 and TRBJ2-3; TCRdb's D call, TRBD1, is unchecked because there is no DNA. CDR3 size: 17 residues. Germline assignment: CDR1 SGHTA and CDR2 FQGNSA. The CDR3 region is CASSSYPGGAGTDTQYF. Full variable domain (rest looked up from reference TRBV7-2 and TRBJ2-3): GAGVSQSPSNKVTEKGKDVELRCDPISGHTALYWYRQSLGQGLEFLIYFQGNSAPDKSGLPSDRFSAERTGGSVSTLTIQRTQQEDSAVYLCASSSYPGGAGTDTQYFGPGTRLTVL.

The chain combines TRBV20-1 with TRBJ1-2; TCRdb picks TRBD1, but there is no DNA to check that call. Germline V CDR1 and CDR2: DFQATT, SNEGSKA (reference sequence). The length of the CDR3 is 11 residues. This CDR3 is CSAPTGTSYTF.

V gene TRBV12-3 or TRBV12-4 combines with J gene TRBJ1-1; TCRdb reports TRBD1, a call that lacks DNA to check it against. The length of the CDR3 is 15 residues. CDR3 sequence reads: CASSISDVGATEAFF.

This rearrangement joins TRBV27 to TRBJ2-7; with no DNA, the TCRdb D assignment of TRBD1 cannot be verified. CDR3 size: 15 residues. Germline CDR1 MNHEY, CDR2 SMNVEV (reference sequence). The CDR3 is CASSLSFGTVYEQYF.

The chain joins TRBV4-3 to TRBJ2-5; TCRdb's D call of TRBD2 is untestable without DNA. CDR3 length: 14 residues. Germline loops: CDR1 LGHNA, CDR2 YSLEER. The CDR3 region is CASSLRLGQETQYF.

The chain recombines TRBV12-3 or TRBV12-4 with TRBJ2-3; the TCRdb call, TRBD2, lacks DNA for checking. The CDR3 runs 15 residues. CDR3: CASTTERESTDTQYF.

The chain is built from TRBV6-5 and TRBJ2-3; the D gene TCRdb calls, TRBD1, cannot be checked with no DNA. CDR3 length: 15 residues. In germline, CDR1 is MNHEY, CDR2 SVGAGI. CDR3 in amino acids: CASSSRGAYTDTQYF.

This chain joins TRBV7-8 and TRBJ2-5. Germline V gene lookup returns CDR1 SGHVS and CDR2 FQNEAQ. This CDR3 comprises 14 residues. The CDR3 here is CASSLRSFKETQYF. Complete variable domain (other parts from reference TRBV7-8 and TRBJ2-5): GAGVSQSPRYKVAKRGQDVALRCDPISGHVSLFWYQQALGQGPEFLTYFQNEAQLDKSGLPSDRFFAERPEGSVSTLKIQRTQQEDSAVYLCASSLRSFKETQYFGPGTRLLVL.

This chain uses TRBV29-1 with TRBJ2-7; the D gene TCRdb calls, TRBD1, cannot be checked with no DNA. Germline V CDR1 and CDR2: SQVTM, ANQGSEA. The CDR3 consists of 12 residues. CDR3 region: CSGGQGVYEQYF.

The V gene is TRBV24-1, the J gene TRBJ2-3; TCRdb's D call, TRBD2, is unchecked because there is no DNA. This CDR3 is 15 amino acids long. Per the germline V gene, CDR1 is KGHDR and CDR2 is SFDVKD. CDR3 loop: CATSDPTRVTDTQYF.

This chain connects TRBV4-3 to TRBJ2-5. The CDR3 sequence is 13 residues long. Germline V gives CDR1 LGHNA, CDR2 YSLEER. The CDR3 protein is CASSQASRETQYF.

The chain couples TRBV29-1 to TRBJ2-3. The V gene's germline CDR1 is SQVTM and CDR2 ANQGSEA. This CDR3 comprises 13 residues. The CDR3 sequence is CTAMLGDTDTQYF.

V and J are TRBV11-2 and TRBJ2-1; no DNA is available, so the TRBD2 call from TCRdb remains unchecked. The germline V gene has CDR1 SGHAT and CDR2 FQNNGV. This CDR3 has 15 amino acids. CDR3 sequence reads: CASSLIAGTYNEQFF.

The chain is built from TRBV19 and TRBJ2-7; TCRdb lists TRBD1, though no DNA is available to test this call. Germline-derived CDR1 and CDR2 are LNHDA and SQIVND (reference sequence). CDR3 length equals 15 residues. This CDR3 reads CASSTGAPHSGEQYF.